The 5 T cell receptor beta chains below were found in one sample sequenced in a study of shared clonotypes between healthy human individuals. Here immunoSEQ multiplex PCR was the method, and the copy in TCRdb shows in-frame clones only, minus some. In the table there are about 1 million clones, 65% to 75% of which are singletons. Specimen: memory CD4+ T cells sorted from blood. Subset in this sample: CD45RA-negative fraction. The receptors here all came from a man aged 18 to 35 in good health.

The CDR3 spells CASSERVPGSHEQYF. The CDR3 bases are TGTGCCAGCAGTGAACGCGTCCCAGGGTCCCACGAGCAGTACTTC. The chain carries TRBV2 and TRBJ2-7, with D perhaps TRBD1 (5 bases). Trimming left V 2 bases short and J 5 bases short, with 16 bases between. The CDR3 is 15 residues long. The germline gives CDR1 SNHLY, CDR2 FYNNEI.

V gene TRBV2 combines with J gene TRBJ1-5, with 7 bases identical to TRBD1. The CDR3 covers 15 residues. V gave up 5 bases and J gave up 0 bases; unmatched junction bases: 4. Per germline, CDR1 SNHLY and CDR2 FYNNEI. CDR3 sequence reads: CASSSTGYSNQPQHF. The DNA for the CDR3 is TGTGCCAGCAGTTCGACAGGGTATAGCAATCAGCCCCAGCATTTT.

The V gene is TRBV6-5, the J gene TRBJ2-7, with TRBD2 identical over 13 bases. Per germline, CDR1 MNHEY and CDR2 SVGAGI. V lost 5 bases to trimming and J lost 7 bases; unmatched junction nucleotides: 5. The CDR3 has 14 amino acids. Written as DNA, the CDR3 is TGTGCCAGCAGTCCGGGACTAGCGGGAAATGAGCAGTACTTC. Protein sequence: CASSPGLAGNEQYF.

This clone was seen a single time. The V gene is TRBV6-6, the J gene TRBJ1-4, with 8 bases identical to TRBD1. The CDR3 contains 14 residues. V was clipped by 5 bases and J by 2 bases; unmatched bases: 1. Germline V gene lookup returns CDR1 MNHNY and CDR2 SVGAGI (reference sequence). The CDR3 DNA reads TGTGCCAGCAGTAGACAGGGGACTAATGAAAAACTGTTTTTT. The encoded protein is CASSRQGTNEKLFF.

This clone appeared many times. V and J are TRBV5-6 and TRBJ1-3; D possibly corresponds to TRBD1 (6 bases). V was clipped by 2 bases and J by 4 bases, with 10 bases between them. Germline V gene sequence: CDR1 SGHDT, CDR2 YYEEEE. The CDR3 sequence is 14 residues long. The CDR3 spells CASSFWGPGNTIYF. The CDR3 DNA reads TGTGCCAGCAGCTTTTGGGGGCCCGGAAACACCATATATTTT.